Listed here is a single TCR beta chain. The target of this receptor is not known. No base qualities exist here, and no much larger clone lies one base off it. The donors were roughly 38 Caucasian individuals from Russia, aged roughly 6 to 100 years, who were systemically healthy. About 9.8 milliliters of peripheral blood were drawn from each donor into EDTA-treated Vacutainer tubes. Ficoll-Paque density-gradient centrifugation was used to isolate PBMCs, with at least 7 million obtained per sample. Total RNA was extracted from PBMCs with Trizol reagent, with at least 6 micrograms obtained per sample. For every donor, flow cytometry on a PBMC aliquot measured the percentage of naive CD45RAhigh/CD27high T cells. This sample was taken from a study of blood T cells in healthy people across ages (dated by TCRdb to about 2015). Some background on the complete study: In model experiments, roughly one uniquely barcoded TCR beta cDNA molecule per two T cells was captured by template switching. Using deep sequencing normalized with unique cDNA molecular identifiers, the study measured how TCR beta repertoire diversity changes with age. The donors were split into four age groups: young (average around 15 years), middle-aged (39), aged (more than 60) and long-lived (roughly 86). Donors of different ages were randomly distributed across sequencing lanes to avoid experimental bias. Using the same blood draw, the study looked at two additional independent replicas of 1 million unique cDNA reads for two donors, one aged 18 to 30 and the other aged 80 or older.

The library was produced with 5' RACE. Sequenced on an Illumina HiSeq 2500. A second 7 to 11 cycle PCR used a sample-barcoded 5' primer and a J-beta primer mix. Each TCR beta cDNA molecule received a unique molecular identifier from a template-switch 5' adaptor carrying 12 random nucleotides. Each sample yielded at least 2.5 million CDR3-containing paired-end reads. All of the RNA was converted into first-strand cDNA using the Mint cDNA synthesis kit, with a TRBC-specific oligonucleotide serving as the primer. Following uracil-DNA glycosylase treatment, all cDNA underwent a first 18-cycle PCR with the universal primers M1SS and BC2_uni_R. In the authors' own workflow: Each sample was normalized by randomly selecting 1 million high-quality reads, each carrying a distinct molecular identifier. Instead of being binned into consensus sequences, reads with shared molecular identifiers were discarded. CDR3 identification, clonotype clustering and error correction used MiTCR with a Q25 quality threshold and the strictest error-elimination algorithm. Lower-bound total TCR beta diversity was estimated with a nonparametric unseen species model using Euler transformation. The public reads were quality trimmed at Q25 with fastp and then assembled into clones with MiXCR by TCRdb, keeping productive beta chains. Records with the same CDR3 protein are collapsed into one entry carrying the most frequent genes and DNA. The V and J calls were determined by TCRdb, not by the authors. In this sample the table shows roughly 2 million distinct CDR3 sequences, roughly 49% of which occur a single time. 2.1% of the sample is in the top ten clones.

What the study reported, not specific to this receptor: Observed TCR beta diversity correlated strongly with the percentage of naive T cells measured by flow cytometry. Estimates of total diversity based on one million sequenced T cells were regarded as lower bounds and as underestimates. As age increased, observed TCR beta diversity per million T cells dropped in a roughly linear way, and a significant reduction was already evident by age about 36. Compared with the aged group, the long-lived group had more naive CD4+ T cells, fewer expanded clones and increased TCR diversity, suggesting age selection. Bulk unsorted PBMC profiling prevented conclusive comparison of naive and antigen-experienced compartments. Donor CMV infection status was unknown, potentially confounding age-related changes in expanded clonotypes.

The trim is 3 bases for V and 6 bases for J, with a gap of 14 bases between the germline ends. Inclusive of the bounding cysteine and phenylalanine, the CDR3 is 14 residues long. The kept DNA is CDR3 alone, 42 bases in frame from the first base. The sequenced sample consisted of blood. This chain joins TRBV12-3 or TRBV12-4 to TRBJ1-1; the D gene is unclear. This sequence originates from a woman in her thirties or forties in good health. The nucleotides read TGTGCCAGCAGTTTGCGGCGCCCCGAAGCTGAAGCTTTCTTT. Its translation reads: CASSLRRPEAEAFF.